Listed below are T cell receptor beta chains from one sample, sequenced in a study of blood T cell repertoires in COVID-19. The repertoire was sequenced with immunoSEQ multiplex PCR; TCRdb's copy has only in-frame clones and lacks some. Counted here are about 280,000 clones, nearly 90% occurring once; the ten biggest clones make up about 1.8%. Sequences were obtained from PBMCs or T cells enriched from blood (not recorded which). These receptors originate from a woman between 18 and 29 years old with acute COVID-19. CDR3s include the opening cysteine and the closing phenylalanine or tryptophan. A D gene is named only where the DNA matches it firmly. Only some rows state a clone size, as once, few, many or a class for expanded clones.

clone_size cdr3_length j_call v_call d_call cdr3_nt cdr3_aa
. 16 TRBJ2-7 TRBV9 . TGTGCCAGCAGCGTTGAGGGACAACCCGTATATGGAGAGCAGTACTTC CASSVEGQPVYGEQYF
. 15 TRBJ1-1 TRBV2 TRBD1 TGTGCCAGCAGTGAAGAGGGCAGGGGGTGGACTGAAGCTTTCTTT CASSEEGRGWTEAFF
. 16 TRBJ2-3 TRBV6-2/TRBV6-3 TRBD2 TGTGCCAGCAGCGGAGGCGGGAGGGGGAGAACAGATACGCAGTATTTT CASSGGGRGRTDTQYF
. 14 TRBJ2-5 TRBV7-3 . TGTGCCAGCAGCTTATACGGAGGGCCGGAGACCCAGTACTTC CASSLYGGPETQYF
. 17 TRBJ2-4 TRBV28 TRBD1 TGTGCCAGCAGTTTTCCGGACAGGGGTCGGGACAAAAACATTCAGTACTTC CASSFPDRGRDKNIQYF
. 15 TRBJ1-3 TRBV7-3 . TGTGCCAGCAGCGTAAACGGGGGACCTGGAAACACCATATATTTT CASSVNGGPGNTIYF
once 17 TRBJ1-4 TRBV10-1 . TGCGCCAGCAGTGATGGGCTGGGGGGAGCAACTAATGAAAAACTGTTTTTT CASSDGLGGATNEKLFF
. 15 TRBJ2-7 TRBV13 . TGTGCCAGCAGCTTAGGGGGCAGGGGCAGCTACGAGCAGTACTTC CASSLGGRGSYEQYF
. 13 TRBJ2-1 TRBV15 TRBD1 TGTGCCACCAGCAGGACAGGGAAGGGTGAGCAGTTCTTC CATSRTGKGEQFF
once 16 TRBJ1-6 TRBV5-1 . TGCGCCAGCAGCTTGGGTGGGCTAAGATATAATTCACCCCTCCACTTT CASSLGGLRYNSPLHF
once 16 TRBJ2-3 TRBV4-1 . TGCGCCAGCAGCCAGCCTAGGAGCGGAGGCACAGATACGCAGTATTTT CASSQPRSGGTDTQYF
. 15 TRBJ2-5 TRBV19 . TGTGCCAGTAGTATTCTCGTTGCTAACGGGGAGACCCAGTACTTC CASSILVANGETQYF
. 20 TRBJ1-4 TRBV5-1 . TGCGCCAGCAGCGGGGGAGGAAGGGACGAGGGGCTCCGTGAGCGTGAAAAACTGTTTTTT CASSGGGRDEGLREREKLFF
. 14 TRBJ2-3 TRBV18 . TGTGCCAGCTCACCACAGGGGCCAACAGATACGCAGTATTTT CASSPQGPTDTQYF
once 17 TRBJ2-7 TRBV4-1 TRBD1 TGCGCCAGCAGCCAAGATTCCAGGACAGGGGTCCCCTACGAGCAGTACTTC CASSQDSRTGVPYEQYF
. 17 TRBJ2-7 TRBV5-1 . TGCGCCAGCAGCTTGGCCTGGGCAGGGCGAAGCTCCTACGAGCAGTACTTC CASSLAWAGRSSYEQYF
. 15 TRBJ2-3 TRBV9 TRBD2 TGTGCCAGCAGCGTGAGCGGGAGTTCGGCAGATACGCAGTATTTT CASSVSGSSADTQYF
. 17 TRBJ2-3 TRBV5-1 TRBD2 TGCGCCAGCAGGCTTGACCGGGCGGGAGGGCCGACAGATACGCAGTATTTT CASRLDRAGGPTDTQYF
once 11 TRBJ2-7 TRBV12-3/TRBV12-4 TRBD1 TGTGCCAGCAGTGACAGGGGGTTGCGGTACTTC CASSDRGLRYF
. 16 TRBJ2-6 TRBV11-2 . TGTGCCAGCAGCTTAGTTGTCTCCTCTGGGGCCAACGTCCTGACTTTC CASSLVVSSGANVLTF
. 15 TRBJ2-1 TRBV20-1 TRBD2 TGCAGTGCAAGTACTAGCGGGAGGTCCCCCAATGAGCAGTTCTTC CSASTSGRSPNEQFF
. 14 TRBJ1-1 TRBV18 TRBD1 TGTGCCAGCTCACCCCAGGGGGCGAACACTGAAGCTTTCTTT CASSPQGANTEAFF
. 14 TRBJ1-4 TRBV4-1 . TGCGCCAGCAGCCAAGAGTCACTTAATGAAAAACTGTTTTTT CASSQESLNEKLFF
. 16 TRBJ2-5 TRBV7-8 TRBD2 TGTGCCAGCAGCTTAGAGGGACTAGCGGGAGAAGAGACCCAGTACTTC CASSLEGLAGEETQYF
. 14 TRBJ1-2 TRBV15 TRBD1 TGTGCCACCAGCAGAGGGGGACAGGTCTATGGCTACACCTTC CATSRGGQVYGYTF
. 14 TRBJ2-3 TRBV27 . TGTGCCAGCAGTAGAGCGGGCAACACAGATACGCAGTATTTT CASSRAGNTDTQYF
. 15 TRBJ2-5 TRBV27 . TGTGCCAGCAGTTTACAGGATCACCCTAAAGAGACCCAGTACTTC CASSLQDHPKETQYF
. 17 TRBJ2-7 TRBV5-4 TRBD2 TGTGCCAGCAGCTTGGTTGGGCCGGGACTACGGGATTACGAGCAGTACTTC CASSLVGPGLRDYEQYF
. 13 TRBJ2-7 TRBV2 . TGTGCCAGCAGTCCGGACACCTCCCGGGAGCAGTACTTC CASSPDTSREQYF
. 15 TRBJ1-1 TRBV5-8 TRBD1 TGTGCCAGCAGCTTGGAAACAGGGGTCACCACTGAAGCTTTCTTT CASSLETGVTTEAFF
. 15 TRBJ1-2 TRBV4-3 TRBD1 TGCGCCAGCAGCCCATCCGGGACAGGGGCATATGGCTACACCTTC CASSPSGTGAYGYTF
. 14 TRBJ1-1 TRBV2 . TGTGCCAGCAGCCCCGGGACTGCGAACACTGAAGCTTTCTTT CASSPGTANTEAFF
. 15 TRBJ1-6 TRBV18 . TGTGCCAGCTCACCGGCGACAGTTTTAGGTTCACCCCTCCACTTT CASSPATVLGSPLHF
. 14 TRBJ1-2 TRBV11-2 TRBD1 TGTGCCAGCAGCAGGGACAGGGGTAACTATGGCTACACCTTC CASSRDRGNYGYTF
. 18 TRBJ1-2 TRBV6-1 . TGTGCCAGCAGTGAAGGGGCCCTGGGGGGGGTCCTTACCTATGGCTACACCTTC CASSEGALGGVLTYGYTF
. 17 TRBJ2-3 TRBV29-1 TRBD2 TGCAGCGTTGCCGCTTTGGGTAGCGGGACTAGCACAGATACGCAGTATTTT CSVAALGSGTSTDTQYF
. 20 TRBJ2-3 TRBV28 TRBD1 TGTGCCAGCTTAGGGACAGGAGTCTTACCCCACTATTCTAGCACAGATACGCAGTATTTT CASLGTGVLPHYSSTDTQYF
. 15 TRBJ2-7 TRBV19 TRBD1 TGTGCCAGTAGTATAGGGGGACAGGGCACCCGCGAGCAGTACTTC CASSIGGQGTREQYF
once 16 TRBJ1-6 TRBV6-5 . TGTGCCAGCAGTTACTCGAGGGGGTCCTATAATTCACCCCTCCACTTT CASSYSRGSYNSPLHF
. 15 TRBJ2-5 TRBV18 . TGTGCCAGCTCACCACCAGGGGACAACCAAGAGACCCAGTACTTC CASSPPGDNQETQYF
once 16 TRBJ1-1 TRBV5-1 . TGCGCCAGCAGCTTGAAACAGGGCCTTTTGAACACTGAAGCTTTCTTT CASSLKQGLLNTEAFF
. 18 TRBJ2-1 TRBV7-3 . TGTGCCAGCAGCTTGAGGGAGGGGGGAAGTTTCTCCTACAATGAGCAGTTCTTC CASSLREGGSFSYNEQFF
. 14 TRBJ1-1 TRBV2 . TGTGCCAGCAGCGGACTCCGGAGGGGAACTGAAGCTTTCTTT CASSGLRRGTEAFF
once 15 TRBJ2-1 TRBV4-3 . TGCGCCAGCAGCCAAGGTAGCGGAGTTTACAATGAGCAGTTCTTC CASSQGSGVYNEQFF
. 13 TRBJ2-7 TRBV5-1 . TGCGCCAGCAGCTTGCCAGGGAGGTACGAGCAGTACTTC CASSLPGRYEQYF
few 16 TRBJ2-2 TRBV15 TRBD1 TGTGCCACCAGCACCATACAGGGGGCGAACACCGGGGAGCTGTTTTTT CATSTIQGANTGELFF
. 15 TRBJ2-7 TRBV29-1 TRBD1 TGCAGCGTTGAAGAGCGGGACAGGGCTGGGTACGAGCAGTACTTC CSVEERDRAGYEQYF
. 13 TRBJ2-7 TRBV20-1 TRBD2 TGCAGTGCTAGTCCAGCGGGAAACTACGAGCAGTACTTC CSASPAGNYEQYF
. 14 TRBJ2-3 TRBV4-3 . TGCGCCAGCAGCCAAGGCCCGGACAGAGATACGCAGTATTTT CASSQGPDRDTQYF
. 15 TRBJ2-3 TRBV5-6 . TGTGCCAGCAGCTTGGGATTCCAGTCTGTGGATACGCAGTATTTT CASSLGFQSVDTQYF
. 17 TRBJ2-4 TRBV7-9 TRBD1 TGTGCCAGCAGCTTAGGGAGACAGGGGATAGCCAAAAACATTCAGTACTTC CASSLGRQGIAKNIQYF
. 15 TRBJ1-5 TRBV10-2 . TGCGCCAGCAGTGACCGGGACACCTTCAATCAGCCCCAGCATTTT CASSDRDTFNQPQHF
. 13 TRBJ2-5 TRBV12-3/TRBV12-4 TRBD1 TGTGCCAGCAGGCCACAGGGGCAGGAGACCCAGTACTTC CASRPQGQETQYF
. 15 TRBJ2-4 TRBV4-2 TRBD1 TGTGCCAGCAGCCAAGAGGGGTCAGGGGGAGACATTCAGTACTTC CASSQEGSGGDIQYF
once 12 TRBJ2-1 TRBV30 . TGTGCCTGGAGTCTTGGCGGAAGTGAGCAGTTCTTC CAWSLGGSEQFF
. 15 TRBJ2-7 TRBV11-2 TRBD1 TGTGCCAGCAGCTTAGTTTGGGACAGCGCCTACGAGCAGTACTTC CASSLVWDSAYEQYF
. 13 TRBJ2-1 TRBV6-2/TRBV6-3 . TGTGCCAGCAGTGACGGGACTCTGAATGAGCAGTTCTTC CASSDGTLNEQFF
. 16 TRBJ2-7 TRBV6-4 TRBD1 TGTGCCAGCAGTGACTGCCGGGACAGGGGATCCTACGAGCAGTACTTC CASSDCRDRGSYEQYF
. 16 TRBJ1-3 TRBV7-2 . TGTGCCAGCAGCTCGGAGGATCTGGTGGTTGGAAACACCATATATTTT CASSSEDLVVGNTIYF